The clone carrying this TCR beta chain was counted only a few times. No antigen is known for it. The data stem from a study of T cells in localized non-small cell lung cancer. General study points: Because only a single region of the tumor was sequenced, heterogeneity remains possible.

Trimming took 5 bases from V and 8 from J, leaving 18 bases between them. The CDR3 covers 15 residues. Germline loops: CDR1 LNHDA, CDR2 SQIVND (reference sequence). The method was immunoSEQ multiplex PCR; TCRdb's version includes in-frame clones alone and lacks a portion of them. The sample records about 2,200 clones, 24% being singletons. The specimen comprised normal lung tissue next to the tumor, sampled before any cancer treatment. The TCR was taken from a male donor aged 60 or over with stage I lung adenocarcinoma. J is TRBJ1-4 and V is TRBV19, with D possibly matching TRBD1 (5 bases). In DNA, the CDR3 is TGTGCCAGTAGTCAATCGACAGCCCTAAGGGAAAAACTGTTTTTT. Residues: CASSQSTALREKLFF.